This T cell receptor (beta chain) was identified during a study of cytomegalovirus exposure and HLA in healthy donors. Study-wide results and limits: The authors listed approximately 150 TCR beta chains as cytomegalovirus-associated. Through in vitro validation, a few CMV-associated chains were shown to be specific for CMV antigens.

Comment on this clone: Its antigen is not known.

Using immunoSEQ multiplex PCR, the repertoire was profiled, and TCRdb retains in-frame clones only, with some absent. The data contain about 130,000 clones, about 80% of them seen just once; the ten biggest clones take up less than 35%. The donors were part of the validation cohort, which consisted of more than 90 subjects and was separate from the first cohort of 600 to 850 subjects. Germline V lookup: CDR1 MNHEY, CDR2 SMNVEV (reference sequence). Trimming at V came to 5 bases and at J to 4 bases, leaving 9 bases not matched to a gene. This CDR3 spans 15 amino acids. The source material was PBMCs. J is TRBJ2-7 and V is TRBV27, with 9 bases lining up with TRBD2. The sequence was obtained from a man aged 30-40 years in good health and CMV-seropositive. DNA for the CDR3: TGTGCCAGCAGTCCGACCTCAGCGGGAGGTTACGAGCAGTACTTC. The encoded protein is CASSPTSAGGYEQYF.